Presented here are 24 T cell receptor beta chains from one specimen sequenced in a study of blood T cells in healthy people across ages. Using a J-beta primer mix together with a sample-barcoded 5' primer, a second PCR was run for about 6 to 12 cycles. TCRdb reanalysed the 5' RACE reads using MiXCR and keeps one entry per CDR3 protein. The table includes fewer than 900,000 distinct CDR3 sequences, 35% to 45% detected once. Sequenced sample: blood. All receptors derive from a woman aged 55-69 years in good health.

This clonotype was seen more than once but under ten times. V is TRBV5-1 and J is TRBJ2-2; D ambiguous. Germline CDR1 reads SGHRS; CDR2 reads YFSETQ. The CDR3 spans 13 residues. Deletions cut 0 bases from V and 6 bases from J, with 6 bases between. CDR3 sequence: CASSLETAGELFF. CDR3 DNA sequence: TGCGCCAGCAGCTTGGAAACCGCCGGGGAGCTGTTTTTT.

As concerns this clonotype: Given a much more abundant clone one base away, this may be a read error. This chain connects TRBV3-1 to TRBJ2-1; D gene uncertain. CDR1 is LGHDT, CDR2 YNNKEL, per germline (reference sequence). CDR3 length: 11 amino acids. Written as DNA, the CDR3 is TGTGCCAGCACCCAATACAATGAGCAGTTCTTC. Encoded protein: CASTQYNEQFF.

With respect to this clonotype: The junction differs from germline at one of its ends, possibly a read error. J is TRBJ2-7 and V is TRBV3-1; TRBD2 matches at 8 bases. The DNA end lines up better with TRBJ2-5; the J call may be wrong. Germline CDR1 is LGHDT and CDR2 is YNNKEL (reference sequence). The CDR3 spans 15 residues. The CDR3 is CASSKERGGPETQYF. In DNA, the CDR3 is TGTGCCAGCAGCAAAGAACGGGGGGGCCCCGAGACCCAGTACTTC.

This sequence joins TRBV6-5 and TRBJ2-7; weak D call: TRBD2 (5 bases). Germline V CDR1 and CDR2: MNHEY, SVGAGI. CDR3 size: 15 residues. Trimming took off 2 bases at V and 0 bases at J, with 11 bases between the two ends. The CDR3 protein is CASSYALSDSYEQYF. The CDR3 DNA is TGTGCCAGCAGTTACGCCCTTAGCGACTCCTACGAGCAGTACTTC.

This clonotype was detected a few times. In nucleotides, the CDR3 is TGTGCCAGCAGTTTGTCCGCCGGGACTGGTCTCTATGGCTACACCTTC. Its translation is CASSLSAGTGLYGYTF. The chain is built from TRBV12-3 or TRBV12-4 and TRBJ1-2; D perhaps matches TRBD1 (5 bases). CDR3 length: 16 residues. The V end lost 3 bases, the J end lost 4 bases, and 18 bases lay between the germline ends.

The chain carries TRBV4-3 and TRBJ1-2; perhaps TRBD1 as D (5 bases). The CDR3 has 13 amino acids. CDR1 is LGHNA, CDR2 YSLEER, per germline. Trimming shortened V by 6 bases and J by 3 bases, and 11 bases separated the two germline ends. CDR3 in DNA: TGCGCCAGCAGGGCAGGGTTGGACTATGGCTACACCTTC. This encodes CASRAGLDYGYTF.

In DNA, the CDR3 is TGCAGTGCCCAATCCCAGGGGTGGGATAATTCACCCCTCCACTTT. Amino acid sequence: CSAQSQGWDNSPLHF. The chain combines TRBV20-1 with TRBJ1-6; TRBD1 is a possible D gene (6 bases). CDR3 length equals 15 residues. Germline V gene lookup returns CDR1 DFQATT and CDR2 SNEGSKA (reference sequence). Trimming cost V 6 bases and J 5 bases, with 17 bases left between them.

The chain recombines TRBV5-1 with TRBJ2-2; 7 bases align to TRBD1. V lost 1 base to trimming and J lost 3 bases; unmatched junction nucleotides: 0. The CDR3 spans 14 residues. Germline V gene data show CDR1 as SGHRS and CDR2 as YFSETQ. In DNA, the CDR3 is TGCGCCAGCAGCTTGACAGGGGACACCGGGGAGCTGTTTTTT. This translates into CASSLTGDTGELFF.

This clonotype was recorded a few times. The chain joins TRBV5-1 to TRBJ2-6, with D uncertain. This CDR3 has 15 residues. Germline CDR1 SGHRS, CDR2 YFSETQ. V dropped 4 bases and J dropped 0 bases, with 8 bases sitting between them. The CDR3 sequence: CASSPVGSGANVLTF. Here the CDR3 DNA reads TGCGCCAGCAGCCCTGTGGGCTCTGGGGCCAACGTCCTGACTTTC.

V usage is TRBV6-4 and J usage is TRBJ2-7, with D unresolved. CDR3 size: 15 residues. Looked up from germline, CDR1 is MRHNA and CDR2 is SNTAGT. With 2 bases removed from V and 3 bases from J, the gap between germline ends came to 14 bases. The CDR3 DNA reads as TGTGCCAGCAGTGACAGTCCGGGCCCGATCTACGAGCAGTACTTC. It is translated as CASSDSPGPIYEQYF.

CDR3 DNA sequence: TGCAGTGCTGGGTCCGGGACATCGGACTATGGCTACACCTTC. Protein product: CSAGSGTSDYGYTF. The chain is built from TRBV20-1 and TRBJ1-2; the D gene is possibly TRBD1 (6 bases). The CDR3 consists of 14 residues. The V and J ends lost 5 bases and 3 bases respectively, with 16 bases between them. The germline V gene has CDR1 DFQATT and CDR2 SNEGSKA (reference sequence).

The table lists this clonotype with a few counts. This rearrangement joins TRBV9 to TRBJ2-7, with no clear D. Germline V gives CDR1 SGDLS, CDR2 YYNGEE. The CDR3 covers 13 residues. V lost 0 bases and J lost 7, with 11 bases in between. CDR3 sequence reads: CASSVEPALEQYF. As DNA, the CDR3 is TGTGCCAGCAGCGTAGAGCCGGCCCTGGAGCAGTACTTC.

The J gene is TRBJ1-4, the V gene TRBV4-1; D is possibly TRBD1 (5 bases). This CDR3 comprises 19 residues. Germline V gene sequence: CDR1 MGHRA, CDR2 YSYEKL. V was pared by 3 bases and J by 5 bases, with 25 bases between. The DNA for the CDR3 is TGCGCCAGCAGCCAGGGTCCGGTCTCTACCACGACAGTCAATGAAAAACTGTTTTTT. It yields the protein CASSQGPVSTTTVNEKLFF.

The V call is TRBV7-9, the J call TRBJ1-1; D possibly corresponds to TRBD1 (5 bases). Germline V lookup: CDR1 SEHNR, CDR2 FQNEAQ (reference sequence). The CDR3 runs to 15 residues. V lost 4 bases to trimming and J lost 4 bases, with 16 bases between them. The CDR3 sequence: CASSSRVAGPTEAFF. The CDR3 coding sequence is TGTGCCAGCAGCTCCCGGGTGGCAGGGCCCACTGAAGCTTTCTTT.

V usage is TRBV14 and J usage is TRBJ2-5; no clear D. The germline V gene has CDR1 SGHDN and CDR2 FVKESK. The CDR3 loop spans 13 amino acids. Trimming removed 4 bases at V and 3 bases at J, with 9 bases between. The CDR3 DNA follows: TGTGCCAGCAGCCTGCGCCTGAAAGAGACCCAGTACTTC. This encodes CASSLRLKETQYF.

The sample holds a few counts of this clonotype. CDR3 DNA: TGTGCCAGCAGTTATAGGCAGGCGAGCAATCAGCCCCAGCATTTT. Translation: CASSYRQASNQPQHF. The chain employs TRBV6-2 or TRBV6-3 and TRBJ1-5; D is unresolved. The CDR3 runs to 15 residues. The germline V gene encodes CDR1 MNHEY and CDR2 SVGEGT. V shed 3 bases and J shed 1 base, with 10 bases lying between them.

This clonotype appeared a few times. The V and J genes are TRBV6-2 or TRBV6-3 and TRBJ2-3; 9 positions agree with TRBD2. The CDR3 has 15 amino acids. In germline, CDR1 is MNHEY, CDR2 SVGEGT. V gave up 8 bases and J gave up 2 bases; unmatched junction bases: 8. CDR3 DNA: TGTGCCAGCGGCCTAGCGGGGATACTCACAGATACGCAGTATTTT. Protein product: CASGLAGILTDTQYF.

The chain joins TRBV27 to TRBJ2-1, with D possibly TRBD2 on 6 matching bases. Trimming left V 2 bases short and J 10 bases short, with 18 bases between. This CDR3 is built from 15 residues. Germline-derived CDR1 and CDR2 are MNHEY and SMNVEV (reference sequence). CDR3 sequence (DNA): TGTGCCAGCAGTTTAGCGGGGCCGGCCCTGGGGGAGCAGTTCTTC. As protein: CASSLAGPALGEQFF.

This chain links TRBV7-9 with TRBJ2-3, with unresolved D. Germline V lookup: CDR1 SEHNR, CDR2 FQNEAQ (reference sequence). The CDR3 spans 16 residues. The V gene lost 6 bases and the J gene lost 0 bases, with 16 bases spanning the gap. This CDR3 is CASRPSRVSSTDTQYF. In nucleotides, the CDR3 is TGTGCCAGCAGGCCCAGTAGAGTCTCTAGCACAGATACGCAGTATTTT.

The CDR3 sequence is CASSLGEAIQHF. The CDR3 DNA follows: TGTGCCAGCAGCTTAGGTGAGGCAATCCAGCATTTT. V is TRBV7-2 and J is TRBJ1-5; D is uncertain. The V gene lost 1 base and the J gene lost 12 bases, with 10 bases spanning the gap. The germline gives CDR1 SGHTA, CDR2 FQGNSA. The CDR3 consists of 12 residues.

The chain uses TRBV6-2 or TRBV6-3 and TRBJ2-2; TRBD2 matches at 7 bases. Germline trimming cut 8 bases from V and 7 bases from J; bases unmatched to any gene: 16. This CDR3 spans 16 amino acids. Germline V CDR1 and CDR2: MNHEY, SVGEGT. The CDR3, as DNA: TGTGCCAGCCGCCCTGAGGGAGGGCCGTCGTTCGGGGAGCTGTTTTTT. Encoded protein: CASRPEGGPSFGELFF.

The chain is built from TRBV29-1 and TRBJ2-5, with D perhaps matching TRBD1 (5 bases). Germline CDR1 reads SQVTM; CDR2 reads ANQGSEA. The CDR3 is 12 residues long. Trimming took 5 bases from V and 2 from J, leaving 9 bases between them. The CDR3 coding sequence is TGCAGCGTTAGGGCAGGGCAAGAGACCCAGTACTTC. It is translated as CSVRAGQETQYF.

This sequence joins TRBV6-1 and TRBJ2-5; 11 bases align to TRBD1. V lost 4 bases, J lost 4 bases, and 8 bases stayed unmatched. CDR3 length: 16 amino acids. The V gene's germline CDR1 is MNHNS and CDR2 SASEGT. CDR3 sequence (DNA): TGTGCCAGCAGTGGCCACTTGGGACAGGGGGGAGAGACCCAGTACTTC. Translation gives CASSGHLGQGGETQYF.

The V call is TRBV6-2 or TRBV6-3, the J call TRBJ1-1, with TRBD1 identical over 8 bases. The CDR3 runs to 12 residues. V was pared by 5 bases and J by 10 bases, with 6 bases of the junction left unmatched. The V gene's germline CDR1 is MNHEY and CDR2 SVGEGT. The CDR3 DNA is TGTGCCAGCAGTATTGGACAGGGACGAGCTTTCTTT. As protein: CASSIGQGRAFF.